Listed here are 30 T cell receptor beta chains from one sample, sequenced in a study of OX40 agonist ivuxolimab in advanced cancers. Libraries were built with the immunoSEQ multiplex PCR assay. Held by TCRdb, this immuneACCESS table contains in-frame sequences only and omits some clones. Under half of the omission traces to an unresolved V gene where checked; the cause of the rest is unknown. For this sample the table gives 20,000 or so clones, of which 75% to 90% were detected only once. More than 30% of the sample lies in the top ten. The specimen comprised CD4+ or CD8+ T cells sorted from blood, sampled in a trial of the OX40 agonist ivuxolimab. These receptors were taken from an adult with an advanced solid tumor such as melanoma, head and neck, liver or kidney cancer.

The rearrangement links TRBV5-6 to TRBJ2-1, with D hard to call. CDR1 and CDR2 (germline): SGHDT, YYEEEE. Trimming shortened V by 6 bases and J by 8 bases, and 12 bases separated the two germline ends. This CDR3 is 12 amino acids long. CDR3 region: CASNTESDEQFF. The CDR3 DNA follows: TGTGCCAGCAATACGGAGTCGGATGAGCAGTTCTTC.

The chain joins TRBV9 to TRBJ1-3; D might be TRBD1 (6 bases). CDR3 length equals 15 residues. The ends were cut back, 4 bases at V and 4 bases at J, with 15 bases in the middle. CDR1 is SGDLS, CDR2 YYNGEE, per germline. The CDR3: CASSPTGAVGNTIYF. As DNA, the CDR3 is TGTGCCAGCAGCCCTACGGGGGCGGTCGGAAACACCATATATTTT.

CDR3 loop: CASIPFRDPTSSGNTIYF. Written as DNA, the CDR3 is TGTGCCAGCATTCCGTTCCGGGACCCAACCTCCAGTGGAAACACCATATATTTT. The chain has TRBV28 and TRBJ1-3; maybe TRBD1 (5 bases). CDR3 length: 18 amino acids. Germline CDR1 is MDHEN and CDR2 is SYDVKM. V lost 7 bases and J lost 3, with 25 bases in between.

The V gene is TRBV19, the J gene TRBJ1-2; D is undetermined. Trimming stripped 7 bases from V and 7 bases from J, with 19 bases between. The CDR3 totals 14 residues. The germline gives CDR1 LNHDA, CDR2 SQIVND (reference sequence). The CDR3 region has the DNA TGTGCCAGTAAAGAGGAAGGGAAGTCCGGTGGCTACACCTTC. Protein sequence: CASKEEGKSGGYTF.

The chain has TRBV5-8 and TRBJ2-7; D is undetermined. The CDR3 totals 13 residues. Trimming removed 1 base at V and 4 bases at J, with 9 bases between. Germline CDR1 SGHTS, CDR2 YDEGEE. Here the CDR3 DNA reads TGTGCCAGCAGCTTGTCAGGCTTTTACGAGCAGTACTTC. Its protein product is CASSLSGFYEQYF.

The rearrangement links TRBV5-4 to TRBJ2-7, with 10 bases aligning to TRBD2. The V gene end was trimmed by 0 bases and the J gene end by 2 bases; junction bases not matched to a gene: 2. CDR1 SGHNT and CDR2 YYREEE come from the germline V gene (reference sequence). CDR3 length equals 15 residues. This CDR3 is CASSLGLAGAYEQYF. The CDR3 DNA reads as TGTGCCAGCAGCTTGGGCCTAGCGGGAGCCTACGAGCAGTACTTC. The full variable domain, with the rest looked up from reference TRBV5-4 and TRBJ2-7, is ETGVTQSPTHLIKTRGQQVTLRCSSQSGHNTVSWYQQALGQGPQFIFQYYREEENGRGNFPPRFSGLQFPNYSSELNVNALELDDSALYLCASSLGLAGAYEQYFGPGTRLTVT.

The CDR3 bases are TGCGCCAGCAGCCAACAGGGGGCGACTGAAGCTTTCTTT. Amino acid sequence: CASSQQGATEAFF. V usage is TRBV4-1 and J usage is TRBJ1-1; 8 nucleotides agree with TRBD1. J gave up 5 bases and V 2 bases, and 1 base lay outside the gene matches. CDR1 is MGHRA and CDR2 is YSYEKL in the germline V gene. There are 13 residues in the CDR3.

This clone showed up just a few times. V gene TRBV11-2 combines with J gene TRBJ2-5, with 8 bases lining up with TRBD2. Germline CDR1 reads SGHAT; CDR2 reads FQNNGV. The CDR3 sequence is 15 residues long. With 5 bases clipped from V and 6 bases from J, the junction kept 11 bases outside the gene matches. This chain's CDR3 is CASSNEAGGLKTQYF. CDR3 nucleotide sequence: TGTGCCAGCAGCAATGAGGCGGGGGGCCTAAAGACCCAGTACTTC.

This clone was observed a single time. The rearrangement links TRBV5-1 to TRBJ2-1; maybe TRBD1 (6 bases). Germline V gene data show CDR1 as SGHRS and CDR2 as YFSETQ. The CDR3 spans 15 residues. V was trimmed by 1 base and J by 5 bases, leaving 13 bases between them. CDR3 in amino acids: CASSLTMDRHNEQFF. CDR3 bases: TGCGCCAGCAGCTTGACTATGGACAGACACAATGAGCAGTTCTTC. The full variable domain, its missing parts supplied by reference TRBV5-1 and TRBJ2-1, is KAGVTQTPRYLIKTRGQQVTLSCSPISGHRSVSWYQQTPGQGLQFLFEYFSETQRNKGNFPGRFSGRQFSNSRSEMNVSTLELGDSALYLCASSLTMDRHNEQFFGPGTRLTVL.

This chain links TRBV28 with TRBJ2-1; 10 bases line up with TRBD1. With V trimmed by 5 bases and J by 6 bases, 7 bases remained unmatched. Germline V gene sequence: CDR1 MDHEN, CDR2 SYDVKM. This CDR3 comprises 15 residues. CDR3 amino acids: CASSPGTGVVNEQFF. The CDR3 DNA is TGTGCCAGCAGTCCCGGGACAGGGGTGGTCAATGAGCAGTTCTTC.

The chain uses TRBV5-5 and TRBJ2-5, with D perhaps TRBD2 (6 bases). V lost 0 bases and J lost 2, with 14 bases in between. This CDR3 comprises 16 residues. Germline CDR1 reads SGHKS; CDR2 reads YYEKEE (reference sequence). CDR3 region: CASSLVPQGGQETQYF. The CDR3 DNA reads as TGTGCCAGCAGCTTGGTTCCCCAGGGAGGACAAGAGACCCAGTACTTC. Using reference TRBV5-5 and TRBJ2-5 for the parts outside the CDR3, the full variable domain is DAGVTQSPTHLIKTRGQQVTLRCSPISGHKSVSWYQQVLGQGPQFIFQYYEKEERGRGNFPDRFSARQFPNYSSELNVNALLLGDSALYLCASSLVPQGGQETQYFGPGTRLLVL.

V usage is TRBV7-2 and J usage is TRBJ1-6, with D unresolved. The CDR3 totals 13 residues. Germline-derived CDR1 and CDR2 are SGHTA and FQGNSA. V lost 4 bases and J 14 bases, leaving 15 bases between the germline ends. CDR3 bases: TGTGCCAGCAGCTCCTTAGCAAACCGCGCCCTCCACTTT. It encodes CASSSLANRALHF.

The chain combines TRBV6-1 with TRBJ1-1; D uncertain. Germline values: CDR1 MNHNS, CDR2 SASEGT. CDR3 length: 17 residues. The V end lost 0 bases, the J end lost 2 bases, and 16 bases lay between the germline ends. The CDR3 sequence is CASSEAEVPLPNTEAFF. CDR3 sequence (DNA): TGTGCCAGCAGTGAAGCGGAGGTTCCCCTTCCTAACACTGAAGCTTTCTTT.

The chain uses TRBV7-9 and TRBJ1-1; D unclear. With 3 bases removed from V and 1 base from J, the gap between germline ends came to 0 bases. Germline CDR1 reads SEHNR; CDR2 reads FQNEAQ (reference sequence). CDR3 length: 11 amino acids. The CDR3 DNA is TGTGCCAGCAGCTTGAACACTGAAGCTTTCTTT. Protein product: CASSLNTEAFF.

This clone was counted between two and nine times. The chain has TRBV30 and TRBJ1-5, with TRBD1 as a possible D gene (5 bases). V dropped 5 bases and J dropped 2 bases, with 16 bases sitting between them. The germline CDR1 and CDR2 sequences are GTSNPN and SVGIG (reference sequence). The CDR3 spans 15 residues. This chain's CDR3 is CAWGAPRHGNQPQHF. The CDR3, as DNA: TGTGCCTGGGGGGCGCCGAGACACGGCAATCAGCCCCAGCATTTT.

The chain employs TRBV27 and TRBJ2-2; D uncertain. Germline V CDR1 and CDR2: MNHEY, SMNVEV (reference sequence). The CDR3 spans 12 residues. Trimming took off 3 bases at V and 4 bases at J, with 3 bases between the two ends. CDR3 sequence: CASSFLTGELFF. CDR3 coding DNA: TGTGCCAGCAGTTTTCTCACCGGGGAGCTGTTTTTT.

The J gene is TRBJ2-7, the V gene TRBV6-1; tentatively, D is TRBD1 or TRBD2 (7 bases each). The CDR3 extends over 14 amino acids. Germline V CDR1 and CDR2: MNHNS, SASEGT. V gave up 8 bases and J gave up 2 bases, with 16 bases separating them. CDR3 sequence: CASQGGTATYEQYF. The DNA for the CDR3 is TGTGCCAGCCAGGGGGGGACAGCGACCTACGAGCAGTACTTC.

J is TRBJ1-3 and V is TRBV6-1; D gene uncertain. The length of the CDR3 is 14 residues. Germline V gives CDR1 MNHNS, CDR2 SASEGT. With 8 bases removed from V and 4 bases from J, the gap between germline ends came to 15 bases. The CDR3 DNA sequence: TGTGCCAGCTCGAAATCGGCGCGGGGAAACACCATATATTTT. The encoded protein is CASSKSARGNTIYF.

The chain recombines TRBV9 with TRBJ2-1; no firm D call. The germline V gene encodes CDR1 SGDLS and CDR2 YYNGEE. CDR3 length equals 13 residues. The V and J ends lost 0 bases and 10 bases respectively, with 11 bases between them. The CDR3 loop reads CASSVDHLAEQFF. Here the CDR3 DNA reads TGTGCCAGCAGCGTAGACCACTTGGCGGAGCAGTTCTTC.

The chain joins TRBV7-3 to TRBJ2-1, with 12 bases lining up with TRBD2. The junction had 2 bases not matched to a gene; V was cut back by 5 bases and J by 0 bases. This CDR3 has 16 amino acids. Germline assignment: CDR1 SGHTA and CDR2 FQGTGA. DNA for the CDR3: TGTGCCAGCAGCCAGGGACTAGCGGGCTCCTACAATGAGCAGTTCTTC. Translating gives CASSQGLAGSYNEQFF.

The chain couples TRBV6-1 to TRBJ2-3; D gene unclear. Germline V gene sequence: CDR1 MNHNS, CDR2 SASEGT. The CDR3 is 12 residues long. Trimming left V 6 bases short and J 6 bases short, with 10 bases between. CDR3 residues: CASSALGDTQYF. As DNA, the CDR3 is TGTGCCAGCAGCGCGCTTGGCGATACGCAGTATTTT.

Points on this clone: Other nucleotide sequences in the sample specify the same CDR3. The chain is built from TRBV5-1 and TRBJ1-3; 8 bases are shared with TRBD1. The CDR3 extends over 16 amino acids. The junction had 14 bases not matched to a gene; V was cut back by 5 bases and J by 7 bases. Germline V CDR1 and CDR2: SGHRS, YFSETQ. The CDR3 is CASRQRPTGGRNTIYF. The CDR3 DNA is TGCGCCAGCAGACAAAGGCCAACAGGGGGTCGGAACACCATATATTTT.

The chain employs TRBV18 and TRBJ2-3; the D gene is possibly TRBD2 (5 bases). Trimming left V 0 bases short and J 0 bases short, with 16 bases between. The CDR3 has 18 residues. CDR1 and CDR2 from the germline V gene are KGHSH and LQKENI. The CDR3 spells CASSPPWKGGESTDTQYF. DNA for the CDR3: TGTGCCAGCTCACCACCATGGAAGGGTGGGGAGAGCACAGATACGCAGTATTTT.

The genes are TRBV6-5 and TRBJ1-5, with D possibly being TRBD1 (6 bases). Looked up from germline, CDR1 is MNHEY and CDR2 is SVGAGI. V lost 6 bases and J lost 6, with 18 bases in between. The CDR3 runs to 15 residues. The CDR3 bases are TGTGCCAGCAGGGGAGGCCGGGGGCGCGGTCAGCCCCAGCATTTT. This codes for CASRGGRGRGQPQHF.

This clone was counted once. This chain joins TRBV6-1 and TRBJ1-2; D possibly corresponds to TRBD1 (5 bases). CDR3 size: 14 residues. Trimming removed 0 bases from V and 3 bases from J, with 8 bases in between. The germline gives CDR1 MNHNS, CDR2 SASEGT. The CDR3 DNA reads TGTGCCAGCAGTGAAGCGGGGGAGGACTATGGCTACACCTTC. Translating it yields CASSEAGEDYGYTF.

The V call is TRBV7-9, the J call TRBJ2-7, with D possibly matching TRBD1 (5 bases). The ends were cut back, 6 bases at V and 2 bases at J, with 17 bases in the middle. From germline, CDR1 is SEHNR and CDR2 FQNEAQ (reference sequence). The CDR3 extends over 15 amino acids. DNA for the CDR3: TGTGCCAGCAGTACCGACAGTTCTGACGCCTACGAGCAGTACTTC. This sequence encodes CASSTDSSDAYEQYF.

CDR3 protein: CAGQRQGPGADTQYF. The CDR3 DNA reads as TGTGCCGGACAACGGCAGGGGCCGGGGGCAGATACGCAGTATTTT. The chain joins TRBV5-4 to TRBJ2-3; D is tentatively TRBD1 or TRBD2 (6 bases each). The V gene's germline CDR1 is SGHNT and CDR2 YYREEE (reference sequence). The CDR3 contains 15 residues. Trimming cost V 10 bases and J 4 bases, with 22 bases left between them.

As for this clone: The same CDR3 also results from other DNA sequences found in this sample. The chain combines TRBV30 with TRBJ1-3; 7 bases match TRBD1. The CDR3 contains 15 residues. J was trimmed by 0 bases and V by 5 bases; bases with no gene match: 7. Germline CDR1 GTSNPN, CDR2 SVGIG (reference sequence). CDR3 DNA sequence: TGTGCCTGGTCCCGGGACAGCGGCTCTGGAAACACCATATATTTT. Amino acid sequence: CAWSRDSGSGNTIYF.

The chain links TRBV6-1 to TRBJ1-2; D uncertain. The V end was cut by 6 bases, the J end by 13 bases, with 15 bases between. Germline lookup yields CDR1 MNHNS and CDR2 SASEGT. The CDR3 runs 11 residues. For the CDR3, the DNA is TGTGCCAGCAGCACACGGGCAAAAGGCACCTTC. Encoded protein: CASSTRAKGTF.

The V and J genes are TRBV18 and TRBJ1-1; 9 bases map to TRBD1. Germline V lookup: CDR1 KGHSH, CDR2 LQKENI. The length of the CDR3 is 15 residues. The V segment lost 3 bases and the J segment 2 bases; nucleotides outside the gene matches: 4. CDR3 DNA sequence: TGTGCCAGCTCACCTTTGACAGGGGGAAACACTGAAGCTTTCTTT. It translates to CASSPLTGGNTEAFF.